Shown below are 7 T cell receptor beta chains from a single sample sequenced in a study of OX40 agonist ivuxolimab in advanced cancers. Method: immunoSEQ multiplex PCR; TCRdb's copy keeps in-frame clones and lacks some. The sample lists 55,000 to 80,000 clones; about four fifths were seen once. The material sequenced was CD4+ or CD8+ T cells sorted from blood, taken in a trial of the OX40 agonist ivuxolimab. The receptor source for this set is an adult with an advanced solid tumor such as melanoma, head and neck, liver or kidney cancer.

Here the CDR3 reads CASSLNSKTQYF. The CDR3 DNA sequence: TGTGCCAGCAGCTTAAACTCAAAGACCCAGTACTTC. This chain links TRBV5-4 with TRBJ2-5; D gene ambiguous. V lost 2 bases and J lost 6, with 8 bases in between. Germline CDR1 SGHNT, CDR2 YYREEE (reference sequence). The CDR3 spans 12 residues.

This clone turned up a few times. The chain uses TRBV4-3 and TRBJ2-6, with D unresolved. Germline CDR1 and CDR2: LGHNA and YSLEER. This CDR3 contains 14 residues. V gave up 1 base and J gave up 4 bases, with 5 bases separating them. The CDR3 loop reads CASSQVTGANVLTF. In DNA, the CDR3 is TGCGCCAGCAGCCAAGTTACCGGGGCCAACGTCCTGACTTTC.

V usage is TRBV6-4 and J usage is TRBJ1-1; a weak D match, TRBD1 (5 bases). Germline values: CDR1 MRHNA, CDR2 SNTAGT. The CDR3 runs to 15 residues. Trimming pared 3 bases from V and 3 bases from J, leaving 14 bases between. CDR3 bases: TGTGCCAGCAGTGAATTCTTCGGGGGAGACACTGAAGCTTTCTTT. This codes for CASSEFFGGDTEAFF.

The V gene is TRBV2, the J gene TRBJ2-5, with a weak D call TRBD1 (6 bases). The ends were cut back, 3 bases at V and 3 bases at J, with 11 bases in the middle. From germline, CDR1 is SNHLY and CDR2 FYNNEI. The CDR3 consists of 14 residues. CDR3 in DNA: TGTGCCAGCAGTGAGGCAGGGGCAAAAGAGACCCAGTACTTC. Encoded protein: CASSEAGAKETQYF.

V usage is TRBV7-9 and J usage is TRBJ1-2, with D hard to call. V was cut by 6 bases and J by 8 bases, with 16 bases left in between. CDR3 size: 13 residues. CDR1 and CDR2 from the germline V gene are SEHNR and FQNEAQ (reference sequence). CDR3 sequence (DNA): TGTGCCAGCAGTCAGAGAGGATACGGGGGCTACACCTTC. Translated: CASSQRGYGGYTF.

The CDR3 nucleotides are TGTGCCAGTAGGTCAGGGGGAAAGCAGTTCTTC. This encodes CASRSGGKQFF. V and J are TRBV19 and TRBJ2-1; TRBD1 matches at 7 bases. CDR1 is LNHDA and CDR2 is SQIVND in the germline V gene (reference sequence). The CDR3 contains 11 residues. Trimming at V came to 6 bases and at J to 11 bases, leaving 4 bases not matched to a gene.

This clone has just one count. This sequence joins TRBV15 and TRBJ2-5; tentative D call: TRBD2 (5 bases). Germline V gene data show CDR1 as LNHNV and CDR2 as YYDKDF (reference sequence). V lost 0 bases and J 5 bases, leaving 10 bases between the germline ends. This CDR3 contains 14 residues. CDR3 residues: CATSRDEGFETQYF. The DNA for the CDR3 is TGTGCCACCAGCAGAGATGAGGGATTTGAGACCCAGTACTTC.